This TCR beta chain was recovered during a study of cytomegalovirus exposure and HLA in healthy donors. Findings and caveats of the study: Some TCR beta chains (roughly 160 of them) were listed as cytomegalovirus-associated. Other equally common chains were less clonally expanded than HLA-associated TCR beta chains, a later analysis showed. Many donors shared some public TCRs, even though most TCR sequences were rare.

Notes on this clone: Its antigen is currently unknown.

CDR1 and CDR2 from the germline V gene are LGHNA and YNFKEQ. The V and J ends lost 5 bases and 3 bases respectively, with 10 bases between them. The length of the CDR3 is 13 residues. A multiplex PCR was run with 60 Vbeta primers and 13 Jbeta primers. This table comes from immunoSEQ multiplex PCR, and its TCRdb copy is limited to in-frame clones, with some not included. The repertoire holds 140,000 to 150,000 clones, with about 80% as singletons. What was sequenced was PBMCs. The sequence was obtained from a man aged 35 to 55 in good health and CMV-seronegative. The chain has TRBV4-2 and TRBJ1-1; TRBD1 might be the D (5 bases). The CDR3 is CASSLGGDTEAFF. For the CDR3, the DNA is TGTGCCAGCAGCTTGGGGGGTGACACTGAAGCTTTCTTT.